One and the same sample provided the 2 T cell receptor beta chains below, sequenced in a study of CD8 T cells in ankylosing spondylitis. TCRdb recomputed calls from the 5' RACE reads with MiXCR, one row per CDR3 protein. The sample carries about 160,000 distinct CDR3 sequences, approximately 48% recorded once. Sequencing was carried out using synovial fluid, either unsorted or a sorted T cell fraction (not recorded which). These receptors all stem from a male donor with ankylosing spondylitis.

This clonotype was seen a handful of times. This chain links TRBV29-1 with TRBJ2-7, with TRBD1 identical over 9 bases. This CDR3 is 17 amino acids long. Germline V gives CDR1 SQVTM, CDR2 ANQGSEA. With 2 bases clipped from V and 0 bases from J, the junction kept 11 bases outside the gene matches. The CDR3 DNA reads as TGCAGCGTTGAAAGTGGTACAGGGGGCCCGAGCTCCTACGAGCAGTACTTC. It is translated as CSVESGTGGPSSYEQYF.

The V gene is TRBV12-3 or TRBV12-4, the J gene TRBJ2-6; weak D call: TRBD2 (6 bases). V lost 6 bases, J lost 0 bases, and 9 bases lay in between. The CDR3 covers 15 residues. CDR3 protein: CASRGGPSGANVLTF. In nucleotides, the CDR3 is TGTGCCAGCAGGGGGGGTCCCTCTGGGGCCAACGTCCTGACTTTC.